A selection of T cell receptor beta chains follows, all from one sample in a study of blood T cell repertoires in COVID-19. Produced via immunoSEQ multiplex PCR; TCRdb's table is partial and in-frame only. The repertoire includes fewer than 300,000 clones, around 90% of them detected once, and around 1.1% sits in the top ten. The sample taken for sequencing was PBMCs or T cells enriched from blood (not recorded which). The receptors derive from a woman aged 30 to 39 who had recovered from COVID-19. The CDR3 runs from the conserved cysteine through the conserved F or W. Each record gives: CDR3 protein, CDR3 DNA, V gene, D gene, clone size, J gene. The D gene is left open where the match is weak. Size tells how often a clone was seen (once, few, many) or the class of an expanded clone, and some rows leave it out.

cdr3_aa: CASSLGSPQHTDTQYF
cdr3_nt: TGTGCCAGCAGCTTAGGATCCCCACAGCACACAGATACGCAGTATTTT
v_call: TRBV11-3
d_call: .
clone_size: .
j_call: TRBJ2-3

cdr3_aa: CASSPPTSGYYEQYF
cdr3_nt: TGTGCCAGCTCACCACCGACTAGCGGCTACTACGAGCAGTACTTC
v_call: TRBV18
d_call: TRBD2
clone_size: .
j_call: TRBJ2-7

cdr3_aa: CASRTGQGAGELFF
cdr3_nt: TGTGCCAGCAGGACTGGACAGGGCGCCGGGGAGCTGTTTTTT
v_call: TRBV25-1
d_call: TRBD1
clone_size: few
j_call: TRBJ2-2

cdr3_aa: CATSSKKGIGNTEAFF
cdr3_nt: TGTGCCACCAGCAGCAAAAAGGGGATCGGGAACACTGAAGCTTTCTTT
v_call: TRBV15
d_call: .
clone_size: .
j_call: TRBJ1-1

cdr3_aa: CATSDLRAGSSYNEQFF
cdr3_nt: TGTGCCACCAGTGATTTGCGGGCGGGTAGCTCCTACAATGAGCAGTTCTTC
v_call: TRBV24-1
d_call: .
clone_size: .
j_call: TRBJ2-1

cdr3_aa: CASSFNNPGVTNEKLFF
cdr3_nt: TGTGCCAGCAGTTTCAACAACCCAGGGGTCACTAATGAAAAACTGTTTTTT
v_call: TRBV27
d_call: .
clone_size: .
j_call: TRBJ1-4

cdr3_aa: CATSDFLVSSSGTAYNEQFF
cdr3_nt: TGTGCCACCAGTGATTTTCTTGTTAGCTCCTCCGGTACCGCCTACAATGAGCAGTTCTTC
v_call: TRBV24-1
d_call: .
clone_size: .
j_call: TRBJ2-1

cdr3_aa: CSVVPGFGDEQFF
cdr3_nt: TGCAGCGTTGTCCCGGGGTTCGGAGATGAGCAGTTCTTC
v_call: TRBV29-1
d_call: .
clone_size: .
j_call: TRBJ2-1

cdr3_aa: CASSAPSDAFQETQYF
cdr3_nt: TGTGCCAGCAGCGCCCCTAGCGACGCCTTCCAAGAGACCCAGTACTTC
v_call: TRBV9
d_call: .
clone_size: .
j_call: TRBJ2-5

cdr3_aa: CATTGTGEAFF
cdr3_nt: TGTGCCACTACCGGGACAGGTGAAGCTTTCTTT
v_call: TRBV10-3
d_call: TRBD1
clone_size: .
j_call: TRBJ1-1

cdr3_aa: CASMRAGTSGRARYQETQYF
cdr3_nt: TGTGCCAGCATGAGGGCCGGGACTAGCGGGAGGGCTCGGTACCAAGAGACCCAGTACTTC
v_call: TRBV14
d_call: TRBD2
clone_size: .
j_call: TRBJ2-5

cdr3_aa: CASSGTGTTGDGELFF
cdr3_nt: TGCGCCAGCAGTGGGACCGGGACTACTGGGGACGGGGAGCTGTTTTTT
v_call: TRBV10-2
d_call: TRBD2
clone_size: .
j_call: TRBJ2-2

cdr3_aa: CASSPRGQGTSNYGYTF
cdr3_nt: TGTGCCAGTAGCCCACGGGGACAGGGGACCTCTAACTATGGCTACACCTTC
v_call: TRBV19
d_call: TRBD1
clone_size: .
j_call: TRBJ1-2

cdr3_aa: CASSLGGRSDEQYF
cdr3_nt: TGTGCCAGCAGCTTGGGCGGGAGAAGCGACGAGCAGTACTTC
v_call: TRBV5-6
d_call: TRBD2
clone_size: .
j_call: TRBJ2-7

cdr3_aa: CASSSQASGRTGKTQYF
cdr3_nt: TGTGCCAGCAGCTCACAGGCTAGCGGGAGGACGGGGAAGACCCAGTACTTC
v_call: TRBV7-8
d_call: TRBD2
clone_size: .
j_call: TRBJ2-5

cdr3_aa: CASSETQENQPQHF
cdr3_nt: TGTGCCAGCAGTGAAACACAGGAGAATCAGCCCCAGCATTTT
v_call: TRBV2
d_call: .
clone_size: .
j_call: TRBJ1-5

cdr3_aa: CASSWRGSGTPDTQYF
cdr3_nt: TGTGCCAGCAGTTGGAGAGGAAGCGGGACCCCAGATACGCAGTATTTT
v_call: TRBV27
d_call: TRBD2
clone_size: .
j_call: TRBJ2-3

cdr3_aa: CAIAGVSGNTIYF
cdr3_nt: TGTGCCATCGCCGGGGTATCTGGAAACACCATATATTTT
v_call: TRBV28
d_call: .
clone_size: .
j_call: TRBJ1-3

cdr3_aa: CASSHYRDKNTEAFF
cdr3_nt: TGTGCCAGCAGCCATTACCGGGACAAGAACACTGAAGCTTTCTTT
v_call: TRBV7-3
d_call: .
clone_size: .
j_call: TRBJ1-1

cdr3_aa: CASSRGQANEKLFF
cdr3_nt: TGTGCCAGCAGCCGGGGACAGGCGAATGAAAAACTGTTTTTT
v_call: TRBV7-2
d_call: TRBD1
clone_size: .
j_call: TRBJ1-4

cdr3_aa: CASSYIPGLAGVDVDTQYF
cdr3_nt: TGTGCCAGCAGCTACATTCCGGGCCTAGCGGGAGTAGACGTAGATACGCAGTATTTT
v_call: TRBV7-9
d_call: TRBD2
clone_size: .
j_call: TRBJ2-3

cdr3_aa: CASTRGVLAGRVTDTQYF
cdr3_nt: TGTGCCAGCACAAGGGGGGTGCTAGCGGGAAGGGTAACAGATACGCAGTATTTT
v_call: TRBV28
d_call: TRBD2
clone_size: .
j_call: TRBJ2-3

cdr3_aa: CASKGTTYNEQFF
cdr3_nt: TGTGCCAGCAAAGGGACTACCTACAATGAGCAGTTCTTC
v_call: TRBV6-5
d_call: TRBD2
clone_size: .
j_call: TRBJ2-1

cdr3_aa: CASSLQNKDRPLNGYTF
cdr3_nt: TGTGCCAGCTCACTACAAAACAAGGACAGGCCTTTAAACGGCTACACCTTC
v_call: TRBV18
d_call: TRBD1
clone_size: once
j_call: TRBJ1-2

cdr3_aa: CASSLESGGSLREQFF
cdr3_nt: TGTGCCAGCAGCTTAGAATCCGGCGGGAGTTTACGAGAGCAGTTCTTC
v_call: TRBV11-3
d_call: TRBD2
clone_size: .
j_call: TRBJ2-1

cdr3_aa: CASSPMGGRASFSGGTQETQYF
cdr3_nt: TGCGCCAGCAGCCCGATGGGAGGAAGGGCGTCCTTTAGCGGAGGGACCCAAGAGACCCAGTACTTC
v_call: TRBV5-1
d_call: .
clone_size: .
j_call: TRBJ2-5

cdr3_aa: CASRAGGGILTGQFF
cdr3_nt: TGTGCCAGCAGAGCAGGGGGCGGGATACTAACGGGGCAGTTCTTC
v_call: TRBV2
d_call: TRBD1
clone_size: .
j_call: TRBJ2-1

cdr3_aa: CASSLWTGVPGNTIYF
cdr3_nt: TGTGCCAGCAGTTTATGGACAGGGGTTCCTGGAAACACCATATATTTT
v_call: TRBV28
d_call: TRBD1
clone_size: .
j_call: TRBJ1-3

cdr3_aa: CASRNRVGLKKGAEAFF
cdr3_nt: TGTGCCAGCAGGAACAGGGTTGGCCTTAAAAAAGGCGCTGAAGCTTTCTTT
v_call: TRBV2
d_call: .
clone_size: .
j_call: TRBJ1-1

cdr3_aa: CASSAGQGNGEQYF
cdr3_nt: TGTGCCAGTAGTGCCGGACAGGGAAATGGCGAGCAGTACTTC
v_call: TRBV19
d_call: TRBD1
clone_size: .
j_call: TRBJ2-7

cdr3_aa: CASSYSTSGRGETQYF
cdr3_nt: TGTGCCAGCAGTTACTCCACTAGCGGGAGAGGAGAGACCCAGTACTTC
v_call: TRBV6-2/TRBV6-3
d_call: TRBD2
clone_size: .
j_call: TRBJ2-5

cdr3_aa: CASSPGQGAIDTQYF
cdr3_nt: TGTGCCAGCAGCCCGGGACAGGGGGCGATAGATACGCAGTATTTT
v_call: TRBV13
d_call: TRBD1
clone_size: .
j_call: TRBJ2-3

cdr3_aa: CASSPGPSADTQYF
cdr3_nt: TGCGCCAGCAGCCCGGGTCCATCCGCAGATACGCAGTATTTT
v_call: TRBV5-1
d_call: .
clone_size: .
j_call: TRBJ2-3

cdr3_aa: CASSPQGSNQPQHF
cdr3_nt: TGTGCCAGCAGCCCGCAGGGGAGTAATCAGCCCCAGCATTTT
v_call: TRBV7-8
d_call: .
clone_size: .
j_call: TRBJ1-5

cdr3_aa: CAWSAGQGDQPQHF
cdr3_nt: TGTGCCTGGAGTGCCGGACAGGGGGATCAGCCCCAGCATTTT
v_call: TRBV30
d_call: TRBD1
clone_size: .
j_call: TRBJ1-5

cdr3_aa: CASSQVSGSYTDTQYF
cdr3_nt: TGTGCCAGCAGCCAAGTCAGCGGGAGTTACACAGATACGCAGTATTTT
v_call: TRBV14
d_call: TRBD2
clone_size: .
j_call: TRBJ2-3

cdr3_aa: CASSLYRPNTGELFF
cdr3_nt: TGTGCCAGCAGCTTATACAGGCCGAACACCGGGGAGCTGTTTTTT
v_call: TRBV13
d_call: .
clone_size: .
j_call: TRBJ2-2

cdr3_aa: CASRGDRGGGYTF
cdr3_nt: TGTGCCAGCAGAGGAGACAGGGGGGGTGGCTACACCTTC
v_call: TRBV28
d_call: TRBD1
clone_size: .
j_call: TRBJ1-2

cdr3_aa: CASTPFREVDNSPLHF
cdr3_nt: TGTGCCAGCACCCCCTTTCGAGAGGTGGATAATTCACCCCTCCACTTT
v_call: TRBV6-7
d_call: .
clone_size: .
j_call: TRBJ1-6

cdr3_aa: CASSPAGVRYNEQFF
cdr3_nt: TGTGCCAGCAGCCCAGCGGGAGTTCGCTACAATGAGCAGTTCTTC
v_call: TRBV3-1/TRBV3-2
d_call: TRBD2
clone_size: .
j_call: TRBJ2-1

cdr3_aa: CASYQGGESSYEQYF
cdr3_nt: TGTGCCAGCTATCAAGGCGGGGAGAGCTCCTACGAGCAGTACTTC
v_call: TRBV28
d_call: .
clone_size: .
j_call: TRBJ2-7

cdr3_aa: CASSLVIGSPRDGYTF
cdr3_nt: TGTGCCAGCAGCTTAGTGATAGGGAGCCCGAGAGATGGCTACACCTTC
v_call: TRBV7-2
d_call: .
clone_size: .
j_call: TRBJ1-2

cdr3_aa: CASSQGGPKGEQYF
cdr3_nt: TGCGCCAGCAGCCAAGGAGGGCCCAAAGGCGAGCAGTACTTC
v_call: TRBV4-1
d_call: .
clone_size: .
j_call: TRBJ2-7

cdr3_aa: CASSNTGGSNQPQHF
cdr3_nt: TGTGCCAGTAGTAATACAGGGGGGAGCAATCAGCCCCAGCATTTT
v_call: TRBV19
d_call: TRBD1
clone_size: once
j_call: TRBJ1-5

cdr3_aa: CASSPPGTTGYTF
cdr3_nt: TGTGCCAGCTCACCCCCCGGGACAACTGGCTACACCTTC
v_call: TRBV18
d_call: .
clone_size: .
j_call: TRBJ1-2

cdr3_aa: CASSRDSNSNQPQHF
cdr3_nt: TGTGCCAGCAGCCGGGACAGTAATAGCAATCAGCCCCAGCATTTT
v_call: TRBV7-2
d_call: TRBD1
clone_size: .
j_call: TRBJ1-5

cdr3_aa: CAWSLGDRGPTNEKLFF
cdr3_nt: TGTGCCTGGAGTCTTGGGGACAGGGGTCCAACTAATGAAAAACTGTTTTTT
v_call: TRBV30
d_call: TRBD1
clone_size: .
j_call: TRBJ1-4

cdr3_aa: CASSSPGLPYEQYF
cdr3_nt: TGTGCCAGCAGTTCCCCGGGACTACCCTACGAGCAGTACTTC
v_call: TRBV6-2/TRBV6-3
d_call: TRBD2
clone_size: few
j_call: TRBJ2-7

cdr3_aa: CASRSQVGEKLFF
cdr3_nt: TGTGCCAGCAGATCTCAGGTTGGTGAAAAACTGTTTTTT
v_call: TRBV28
d_call: .
clone_size: .
j_call: TRBJ1-4

cdr3_aa: CATSRGNTIYF
cdr3_nt: TGTGCCACCTCCCGTGGAAACACCATATATTTT
v_call: TRBV27
d_call: .
clone_size: .
j_call: TRBJ1-3

cdr3_aa: CASSEAGLAGGTPYEQYF
cdr3_nt: TGCGCCAGCAGTGAGGCGGGACTAGCGGGAGGGACACCCTACGAGCAGTACTTC
v_call: TRBV10-1
d_call: TRBD2
clone_size: once
j_call: TRBJ2-7

cdr3_aa: CATRLGENTGELFF
cdr3_nt: TGTGCCACCCGGTTAGGGGAGAACACCGGGGAGCTGTTTTTT
v_call: TRBV24-1
d_call: .
clone_size: .
j_call: TRBJ2-2

cdr3_aa: CAWSVPPGNGYTF
cdr3_nt: TGTGCCTGGAGTGTACCGCCAGGGAATGGCTACACCTTC
v_call: TRBV30
d_call: .
clone_size: .
j_call: TRBJ1-2

cdr3_aa: CASSASRDRGVGYTF
cdr3_nt: TGTGCCAGCAGTGCATCCCGGGACAGGGGTGTCGGCTACACCTTC
v_call: TRBV28
d_call: TRBD1
clone_size: .
j_call: TRBJ1-2

cdr3_aa: CASSTAEEVFNSPLHF
cdr3_nt: TGTGCCAGCAGCACCGCGGAAGAGGTTTTTAATTCACCCCTCCACTTT
v_call: TRBV28
d_call: .
clone_size: .
j_call: TRBJ1-6